The 18 T cell receptor beta chains below all came from one sample that was sequenced in a study of T cells after yellow fever vaccination. TCRdb used MiXCR to reprocess the 5' RACE reads, holding one entry per CDR3 protein. Of about 25,000 distinct CDR3 sequences listed, roughly 3.3% were seen once; the top ten hold approximately 0.94%. The sequences come from PBMCs, either bulk or a sorted T-cell subset (CD4+, CD8+, memory, or dextramer-sorted; not recorded which), collected about 41 days after the first yellow fever vaccination. All receptors come from a man in his late teens or twenties who received the YFV17D yellow fever vaccine.

This clonotype came up many times. The chain carries TRBV25-1 and TRBJ2-3; 9 bases map to TRBD1. CDR3 size: 15 residues. V shed 8 bases and J 1 base; nucleotides not matched to a gene: 7. Germline V gives CDR1 MGHDK, CDR2 SYGVNS. Here the CDR3 reads CASARRTGGTDTQYF. CDR3 coding DNA: TGTGCCAGCGCTCGGAGGACAGGGGGCACAGATACGCAGTATTTT.

This clonotype has at least ten counts. The rearrangement links TRBV4-3 to TRBJ2-5; no clear D gene. This CDR3 is 13 amino acids long. Germline CDR1 and CDR2: LGHNA and YSLEER. Trimming cost V 0 bases and J 5 bases, with 7 bases left between them. The CDR3 DNA follows: TGCGCCAGCAGCCAAGACGAAAGGGAGACCCAGTACTTC. This encodes CASSQDERETQYF.

This clonotype was picked up many times. The chain employs TRBV5-1 and TRBJ2-1, with D perhaps TRBD1 (5 bases). Germline V gene sequence: CDR1 SGHRS, CDR2 YFSETQ. V was pared by 4 bases and J by 4 bases, with 12 bases between. The CDR3 length is 14 residues. The CDR3 is CASSLPPGYNEQFF. The CDR3 nucleotides read TGCGCCAGCAGCCTTCCTCCAGGGTACAATGAGCAGTTCTTC.

This clonotype was seen at least ten times. The CDR3 reads CSVTGQPQQFF. Written as DNA, the CDR3 is TGCAGCGTTACTGGACAGCCTCAGCAGTTCTTC. The gene calls are TRBV29-1 and TRBJ2-1; D perhaps matches TRBD1 (6 bases). This CDR3 has 11 residues. Germline V gene data show CDR1 as SQVTM and CDR2 as ANQGSEA. Trimming removed 5 bases at V and 11 bases at J, with 13 bases between.

This clonotype was seen repeatedly, ten times or more. The V gene is TRBV5-6, the J gene TRBJ1-5; 8 bases align to TRBD1. The CDR3 loop spans 16 amino acids. Germline CDR1 and CDR2: SGHDT and YYEEEE. V was clipped by 5 bases and J by 5 bases; unmatched bases: 12. In DNA form, the CDR3 reads TGTGCCAGCAGTTACCGGGACAGGACAATACATCAGCCCCAGCATTTT. Its translation is CASSYRDRTIHQPQHF. Full variable domain (rest looked up from reference TRBV5-6 and TRBJ1-5): DAGVTQSPTHLIKTRGQQVTLRCSPKSGHDTVSWYQQALGQGPQFIFQYYEEEERQRGNFPDRFSGHQFPNYSSELNVNALLLGDSALYLCASSYRDRTIHQPQHFGDGTRLSIL.

Ten or more counts support this clonotype. The genes are TRBV14 and TRBJ2-1, with 7 positions matching TRBD2. Germline CDR1 reads SGHDN; CDR2 reads FVKESK. The CDR3 length is 17 residues. J lost 13 bases, V lost 5 bases, and 23 bases had no gene match. The CDR3: CASSSFLRGTIRTTQFF. The DNA of the CDR3 is TGTGCCAGCAGCTCGTTCCTGCGGGGGACGATCCGTACTACTCAGTTCTTC.

This clonotype was seen at least ten times. The rearrangement joins TRBV7-3 to TRBJ2-2, with 8 nucleotides matching TRBD2. The CDR3 extends over 14 amino acids. Germline CDR1 and CDR2: SGHTA and FQGTGA. The ends lost 6 bases at V and 2 bases at J; junction bases unmatched: 2. The CDR3 bases are TGTGCCAGCAGAGGGACTAGTAACACCGGGGAGCTGTTTTTT. It is translated as CASRGTSNTGELFF.

This clonotype was seen many times. The V gene is TRBV29-1, the J gene TRBJ2-1; D might be TRBD1 or TRBD2, each matching 5 bases. The germline CDR1 and CDR2 sequences are SQVTM and ANQGSEA. V was clipped by 1 base and J by 12 bases, with 13 bases between them. The CDR3 is 12 amino acids. CDR3 protein: CSVEGGVNGQFF. The CDR3 DNA reads as TGCAGCGTTGAAGGAGGGGTTAACGGGCAGTTCTTC.

In this sample, this clonotype is medium-sized. CDR3 sequence (DNA): TGTGCCAGCAGCTCCTTTGGCGGGGGGGCGGATAATGAGCAGTTCTTC. Its protein product is CASSSFGGGADNEQFF. The chain has TRBV7-2 and TRBJ2-1, with TRBD2 matching over 9 bases. The CDR3 totals 16 residues. The J segment lost 7 bases and the V segment lost 4 bases, leaving 11 bases of the junction unmatched. Germline-derived CDR1 and CDR2 are SGHTA and FQGNSA.

Ten or more counts support this clonotype. The CDR3 loop is CASSQVVETQYF. The CDR3 region has the DNA TGTGCCAGCAGCCAAGTTGTGGAGACCCAGTACTTC. The gene calls are TRBV3-1 and TRBJ2-5; D is ambiguous. Germline V gives CDR1 LGHDT, CDR2 YNNKEL (reference sequence). Deletions cut 1 base from V and 5 bases from J, with 5 bases between. The CDR3 totals 12 residues.

This clonotype occurred many times. The CDR3, as DNA: TGTGCCACCTGGACAGGGTACTATGGCTACACCTTC. Translation: CATWTGYYGYTF. The rearrangement links TRBV6-5 to TRBJ1-2, with TRBD1 matching 8 bases. The V and J ends lost 10 bases and 3 bases, in that order; junction bases with no gene match: 4. Germline CDR1 is MNHEY and CDR2 is SVGAGI. The CDR3 is 12 amino acids.

This clonotype was seen repeatedly, ten times or more. The V gene is TRBV10-2, the J gene TRBJ2-1, with 11 bases lining up with TRBD2. After removal of 7 bases from V and 7 bases from J, the junction contained 6 bases not matched to a gene. This CDR3 region has 14 residues. Germline V gives CDR1 WSHSY, CDR2 SAAADI. CDR3 sequence reads: CASTLAGGQNEQFF. Here the CDR3 DNA reads TGCGCCAGCACTTTAGCGGGGGGGCAGAATGAGCAGTTCTTC.

This clonotype appeared many times. The rearrangement joins TRBV7-2 to TRBJ1-2, with unresolved D. Germline V gene data show CDR1 as SGHTA and CDR2 as FQGNSA. V gave up 5 bases and J gave up 8 bases, with 24 bases separating them. The length of the CDR3 is 16 residues. CDR3 in amino acids: CASSHQTTTPGAGYTF. In nucleotides, the CDR3 is TGTGCCAGCAGCCACCAAACCACCACTCCAGGTGCAGGCTACACCTTC.

In its sample, this clonotype is medium-sized. The rearrangement links TRBV5-1 to TRBJ2-2, with a weak D call TRBD2 (5 bases). Trimming removed 1 base from V and 4 bases from J, with 5 bases in between. The length of the CDR3 is 13 residues. Germline V CDR1 and CDR2: SGHRS, YFSETQ. The CDR3 sequence is CASSLTSTGELFF. In DNA form, the CDR3 reads TGCGCCAGCAGCTTGACTAGCACCGGGGAGCTGTTTTTT.

This clonotype is deemed medium-sized. This chain connects TRBV15 to TRBJ2-4; D unclear. This CDR3 contains 17 residues. CDR1 is LNHNV, CDR2 YYDKDF, per germline (reference sequence). V was shortened by 0 bases and J by 1 base, with 13 bases between the two germline ends. The CDR3 protein is CATSRDPRSGAKNIQYF. For the CDR3, the DNA is TGTGCCACCAGCAGAGATCCCCGTAGTGGGGCCAAAAACATTCAGTACTTC.

This clonotype has ten or more counts. V and J are TRBV20-1 and TRBJ2-1; TRBD2 agrees at 8 bases. V was clipped by 6 bases and J by 8 bases; unmatched bases: 9. The CDR3 spans 13 residues. CDR1 DFQATT and CDR2 SNEGSKA come from the germline V gene (reference sequence). Written as DNA, the CDR3 is TGCAGTGCAAACCAAGGACTAGCCGATGAGCAGTTCTTC. Its translation is CSANQGLADEQFF.

This clonotype was found many times. The chain uses TRBV5-5 and TRBJ1-5; TRBD1 agrees at 10 bases. V dropped 5 bases and J dropped 5; count of bases not matched to a gene: 7. This CDR3 is 15 amino acids long. Germline CDR1 reads SGHKS; CDR2 reads YYEKEE (reference sequence). CDR3 amino acids: CASSSDRGGDQPQHF. The CDR3 DNA reads as TGTGCCAGCAGTTCGGACAGGGGGGGGGATCAGCCCCAGCATTTT.

This clonotype has at least ten counts. The chain is built from TRBV18 and TRBJ2-1, with TRBD2 matching 10 bases. This CDR3 is 13 amino acids long. The germline CDR1 and CDR2 sequences are KGHSH and LQKENI. The V segment lost 7 bases and the J segment 7 bases; nucleotides outside the gene matches: 4. The DNA of the CDR3 is TGTGCCAGCTTCCAGCGGGGGGGAAATGAGCAGTTCTTC. Protein: CASFQRGGNEQFF.